Below, 26 T cell receptor beta chains from the same sample are listed, as sequenced in a study of T cells after posttransplantation cyclophosphamide. Clones were read by immunoSEQ multiplex PCR, and TCRdb kept only the in-frame ones, dropping some. The sample shows around 34,000 clones, none of them appearing just once. The sample taken for sequencing was PBMCs. The receptors were sampled from a woman in her forties or fifties in good health and a related stem cell transplant donor.

This clone has ten or more counts. The chain is built from TRBV28 and TRBJ2-1; TRBD2 agrees at 9 bases. The J segment lost 5 bases and the V segment lost 6 bases, leaving 5 bases of the junction unmatched. The V gene's germline CDR1 is MDHEN and CDR2 SYDVKM. This CDR3 is built from 14 residues. CDR3 in amino acids: CASRLAGANNEQFF. For the CDR3, the DNA is TGTGCCAGCAGGTTAGCGGGAGCCAACAATGAGCAGTTCTTC.

This clone appeared many times. The chain joins TRBV7-9 to TRBJ2-2, with TRBD1 matching 8 bases. The V and J ends lost 5 bases and 1 base, in that order; junction bases with no gene match: 6. Germline CDR1 reads SEHNR; CDR2 reads FQNEAQ (reference sequence). This CDR3 comprises 16 residues. CDR3 sequence: CASSPRQGQNTGELFF. CDR3 sequence (DNA): TGTGCCAGCAGCCCCCGACAGGGGCAGAACACCGGGGAGCTGTTTTTT.

This clone was counted ten times or more. The chain combines TRBV14 with TRBJ1-1; D is perhaps TRBD1 (5 bases). This CDR3 region has 13 residues. Trimming removed 8 bases from V and 7 bases from J, with 17 bases in between. Germline CDR1 reads SGHDN; CDR2 reads FVKESK. CDR3 amino acids: CASGSGGSFEAFF. CDR3 sequence (DNA): TGTGCCAGCGGCAGCGGGGGGAGTTTTGAAGCTTTCTTT.

There are many counts of this clone. The chain is built from TRBV28 and TRBJ1-2, with 8 nucleotides matching TRBD1. In germline, CDR1 is MDHEN, CDR2 SYDVKM. The trim removed 5 bases at V and 5 bases at J, leaving 7 bases unmatched. This CDR3 is built from 14 residues. Here the CDR3 reads CASSPNRQGYGYTF. The CDR3 bases are TGTGCCAGCAGTCCCAATCGACAGGGGTATGGCTACACCTTC.

The rearrangement joins TRBV12-3 or TRBV12-4 to TRBJ2-5, with TRBD2 identical over 11 bases. CDR3 length: 18 amino acids. The ends lost 5 bases at V and 2 bases at J; junction bases unmatched: 13. The CDR3 protein is CASSAPLAGGPVQETQYF. CDR3 DNA: TGTGCCAGCAGTGCCCCCTTAGCGGGAGGGCCTGTTCAAGAGACCCAGTACTTC.

To note about this clone: A much more abundant neighbour one base away suggests this may be a read error. This chain links TRBV24-1 with TRBJ2-3; 10 bases fit TRBD1. Germline V lookup: CDR1 KGHDR, CDR2 SFDVKD. The CDR3 sequence is 15 residues long. After removal of 7 bases from V and 3 bases from J, the junction contained 6 bases not matched to a gene. CDR3 nucleotides: TGTGCCACCAGGGGCGGACAGGGGGTGACAGATACGCAGTATTTT. This gives the protein CATRGGQGVTDTQYF.

This clone was counted at least ten times. The chain carries TRBV6-2 or TRBV6-3 and TRBJ2-2; D is ambiguous. The CDR3 contains 12 residues. From germline, CDR1 is MNHEY and CDR2 SVGEGT. Deletions cut 7 bases from V and 5 bases from J, with 8 bases between. The CDR3 sequence: CASNWATGELFF. As DNA, the CDR3 is TGTGCCAGCAACTGGGCAACCGGGGAGCTGTTTTTT.

Ten or more counts support this clone. This chain joins TRBV4-2 and TRBJ2-7, with TRBD1 as a possible D gene (5 bases). Looked up from germline, CDR1 is LGHNA and CDR2 is YNFKEQ. Deletions cut 2 bases from V and 6 bases from J, with 8 bases between. This CDR3 is built from 12 residues. CDR3 DNA: TGTGCCAGCAGCCAACGTGGGGCCGAGCAGTACTTC. It is translated as CASSQRGAEQYF.

A few counts support this clone. The rearrangement joins TRBV29-1 to TRBJ2-2, with 8 bases that match TRBD2. The CDR3 spans 16 residues. Germline lookup yields CDR1 SQVTM and CDR2 ANQGSEA. With 4 bases clipped from V and 7 bases from J, the junction kept 14 bases outside the gene matches. The CDR3 sequence: CSVVGGAAGIIGELFF. The CDR3 bases are TGCAGCGTTGTCGGGGGGGCCGCGGGAATCATCGGGGAGCTGTTTTTT.

This clone has a handful of counts. The chain uses TRBV28 and TRBJ1-1; D unclear. The CDR3 consists of 14 residues. V was cut by 2 bases and J by 0 bases, with 7 bases left in between. Germline V gene data show CDR1 as MDHEN and CDR2 as SYDVKM. CDR3 DNA: TGTGCCAGCAGTTTAACAGTCATGAACACTGAAGCTTTCTTT. Translated: CASSLTVMNTEAFF.

For this clone: Germline is not matched at one junction end, which may reflect a read error. The CDR3 DNA sequence: TGTGCCAGCAGCCCAGATGGGACTCGGTCGGGCACTCAAGCTTTCTTT. It is translated as CASSPDGTRSGTQAFF. This chain joins TRBV12-3 or TRBV12-4 and TRBJ1-1, with D tentatively TRBD1 (5 bases). The CDR3 is made up of 16 amino acids.

The chain recombines TRBV20-1 with TRBJ2-5; TRBD1 agrees at 7 bases. Germline-derived CDR1 and CDR2 are DFQATT and SNEGSKA (reference sequence). This CDR3 contains 11 residues. The V segment lost 7 bases and the J segment 2 bases; nucleotides outside the gene matches: 1. The CDR3 spells CSVQGQETQYF. CDR3 bases: TGCAGTGTACAGGGGCAAGAGACCCAGTACTTC.

In its sample, this clone was seen many times. The chain joins TRBV27 to TRBJ1-3, with TRBD1 as a possible D gene (6 bases). Per the germline V gene, CDR1 is MNHEY and CDR2 is SMNVEV (reference sequence). V lost 6 bases, J lost 3 bases, and 15 bases lay in between. CDR3 length: 15 amino acids. DNA for the CDR3: TGTGCCAGCAGACTCTCCGGGACACTTGGAAACACCATATATTTT. Protein product: CASRLSGTLGNTIYF.

This clone was counted at least ten times. The genes are TRBV4-3 and TRBJ1-2, with unresolved D. The CDR3 spans 14 residues. The germline V gene has CDR1 LGHNA and CDR2 YSLEER. V was shortened by 4 bases and J by 2 bases, with 11 bases between the two germline ends. The CDR3 sequence: CASSRASGNYGYTF. The CDR3 DNA reads as TGCGCCAGCAGCCGCGCGTCGGGGAACTATGGCTACACCTTC.

This clone has a count of ten or more. The chain has TRBV7-2 and TRBJ2-7; 10 bases fit TRBD2. This CDR3 spans 15 amino acids. Germline V gives CDR1 SGHTA, CDR2 FQGNSA. The V segment lost 1 base and the J segment 3 bases; nucleotides outside the gene matches: 3. CDR3 amino acids: CASSLVSSGSYEQYF. For the CDR3, the DNA is TGTGCCAGCAGCTTAGTGTCTAGCGGGAGCTACGAGCAGTACTTC.

This clone was detected ten times or more. This chain links TRBV27 with TRBJ2-7, with TRBD2 matching 10 bases. The CDR3 spans 15 residues. V lost 3 bases, J lost 6 bases, and 8 bases stayed unmatched. Germline V gene sequence: CDR1 MNHEY, CDR2 SMNVEV (reference sequence). The CDR3 DNA reads as TGTGCCAGCAGTTTCGGTCTAGCGGGAGTGTCCGAGCAGTACTTC. Protein sequence: CASSFGLAGVSEQYF.

This clone was seen at least ten times. The V gene is TRBV2, the J gene TRBJ1-5; D possibly corresponds to TRBD1 (6 bases). The V end was cut by 4 bases, the J end by 2 bases, with 6 bases between. The CDR3 is made up of 13 amino acids. CDR1 and CDR2 from the germline V gene are SNHLY and FYNNEI. DNA for the CDR3: TGTGCCAGCAGTGGGACAGGCAATCAGCCCCAGCATTTT. This codes for CASSGTGNQPQHF.

CDR3 residues: CASIRQGSTPKAFF. The CDR3 DNA reads as TGTGCCAGCATTCGACAGGGCAGCACCCCCAAAGCTTTCTTT. The chain links TRBV2 to TRBJ1-1; 7 bases align to TRBD1. Germline V gives CDR1 SNHLY, CDR2 FYNNEI. With 7 bases clipped from V and 9 bases from J, the junction kept 14 bases outside the gene matches. The CDR3 covers 14 residues.

Many counts were recorded for this clone. This chain joins TRBV10-2 and TRBJ2-7; tentative D call: TRBD1 (6 bases). The CDR3 loop spans 11 amino acids. Trimming shortened V by 8 bases and J by 3 bases, and 8 bases separated the two germline ends. Germline lookup yields CDR1 WSHSY and CDR2 SAAADI. CDR3 DNA: TGCGCCAGCTCACAGGGCTACGAGCAGTACTTC. The encoded protein is CASSQGYEQYF.

This clone was observed many times. The J gene is TRBJ2-2, the V gene TRBV5-1; a weak D match, TRBD1 (6 bases). Germline CDR1 SGHRS, CDR2 YFSETQ. The CDR3 is 14 residues long. The ends were cut back, 7 bases at V and 2 bases at J, with 12 bases in the middle. The CDR3 coding sequence is TGCGCCAGCGAGGAGACAGGTAACACCGGGGAGCTGTTTTTT. This sequence encodes CASEETGNTGELFF. Full variable domain (missing parts from reference TRBV5-1 and TRBJ2-2): KAGVTQTPRYLIKTRGQQVTLSCSPISGHRSVSWYQQTPGQGLQFLFEYFSETQRNKGNFPGRFSGRQFSNSRSEMNVSTLELGDSALYLCASEETGNTGELFFGEGSRLTVL.

The chain couples TRBV9 to TRBJ2-5; 12 bases align to TRBD2. Trimming removed 2 bases from V and 4 bases from J; junction bases left unmatched: 6. CDR1 is SGDLS and CDR2 is YYNGEE in the germline V gene. This CDR3 has 16 amino acids. The CDR3 nucleotides read TGTGCCAGCAGCGTTCGGACTAGCGGGATCGGAGAGACCCAGTACTTC. It encodes CASSVRTSGIGETQYF.

This clone was counted only a few times. This chain connects TRBV5-1 to TRBJ1-6; 7 positions match TRBD1. Germline V gene lookup returns CDR1 SGHRS and CDR2 YFSETQ. V lost 4 bases, J lost 9 bases, and 10 bases stayed unmatched. There are 15 residues in the CDR3. CDR3 sequence: CASSLYRGASSPLHF. In nucleotides, the CDR3 is TGCGCCAGCAGCCTCTACAGGGGAGCGAGTTCACCCCTCCACTTT.

This clone has only a few counts. The chain carries TRBV11-2 and TRBJ2-7; D gene ambiguous. The CDR3 contains 15 residues. Germline V gives CDR1 SGHAT, CDR2 FQNNGV. The V end lost 3 bases, the J end lost 2 bases, and 14 bases lay between the germline ends. The CDR3 loop is CASSFRKGSPYEQYF. The CDR3 DNA reads TGTGCCAGCAGCTTTCGGAAGGGCTCCCCCTACGAGCAGTACTTC.

This clone was counted at least ten times. The V call is TRBV19, the J call TRBJ1-1; D may be TRBD1 (6 bases). This CDR3 contains 13 residues. The V gene's germline CDR1 is LNHDA and CDR2 SQIVND (reference sequence). With 7 bases removed from V and 5 bases from J, the gap between germline ends came to 14 bases. The CDR3 loop reads CASIEGGGTEAFF. As DNA, the CDR3 is TGTGCCAGTATCGAGGGGGGGGGAACTGAAGCTTTCTTT.

This clone has ten or more counts. The chain is built from TRBV15 and TRBJ1-1, with D tentatively TRBD1 (5 bases). Trimming pared 5 bases from V and 6 bases from J, leaving 10 bases between. The CDR3 covers 12 residues. Germline V CDR1 and CDR2: LNHNV, YYDKDF (reference sequence). CDR3 in amino acids: CATSPGGAEAFF. The DNA of the CDR3 is TGTGCCACCAGCCCCGGGGGGGCTGAAGCTTTCTTT.

In this sample, this clone turned up many times. V gene TRBV19 combines with J gene TRBJ2-1; TRBD2 is a possible D gene (5 bases). V dropped 3 bases and J dropped 7 bases, with 13 bases sitting between them. This CDR3 has 14 residues. In germline, CDR1 is LNHDA, CDR2 SQIVND (reference sequence). The CDR3 spells CASSIGVTRNEQFF. The CDR3 DNA reads as TGTGCCAGTAGTATCGGGGTCACGAGAAATGAGCAGTTCTTC. The full variable domain, its missing parts supplied by reference TRBV19 and TRBJ2-1, is DGGITQSPKYLFRKEGQNVTLSCEQNLNHDAMYWYRQDPGQGLRLIYYSQIVNDFQKGDIAEGYSVSREKKESFPLTVTSAQKNPTAFYLCASSIGVTRNEQFFGPGTRLTVL.